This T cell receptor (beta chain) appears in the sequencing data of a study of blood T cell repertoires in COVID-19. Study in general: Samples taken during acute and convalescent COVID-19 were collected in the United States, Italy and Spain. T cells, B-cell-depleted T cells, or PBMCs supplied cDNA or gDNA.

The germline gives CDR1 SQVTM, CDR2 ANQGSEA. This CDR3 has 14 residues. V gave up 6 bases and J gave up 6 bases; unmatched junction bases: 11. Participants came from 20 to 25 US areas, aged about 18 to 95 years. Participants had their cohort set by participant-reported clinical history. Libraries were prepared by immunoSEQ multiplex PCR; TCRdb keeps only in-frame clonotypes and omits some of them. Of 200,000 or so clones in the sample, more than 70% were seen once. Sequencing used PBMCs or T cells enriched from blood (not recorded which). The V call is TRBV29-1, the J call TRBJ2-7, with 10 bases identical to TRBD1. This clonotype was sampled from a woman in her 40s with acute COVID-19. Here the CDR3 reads CSVVKGQGKGEQYF. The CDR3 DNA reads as TGCAGCGTGGTCAAGGGACAGGGGAAAGGCGAGCAGTACTTC.